The next 24 T cell receptor beta chains were all read from a single sample in a study of regulatory T cells in long-lasting Graves disease. iRepertoire HTBI primers and Arm-PCR of CDR3 regions built TCR beta libraries. TCRdb used MiXCR to reprocess the multiplex PCR reads, holding one entry per CDR3 protein. The table has a few hundred thousand distinct CDR3 sequences, around 15% seen once. Time point here: newly diagnosed GD, antithyroid drugs for less than 3 months. Extracted PBMC RNA gave rise to the TCR library. In addition, the sample was reused for a study of T cells in Graves' hyperthyroidism and ophthalmopathy.

Sequencing used peripheral blood mononuclear cells (PBMCs), obtained at new diagnosis, from a patient treated with antithyroid drugs. The receptors were sampled from a man aged 35 to 55 with Graves disease.

This clonotype appeared a few times. The chain recombines TRBV12-3 or TRBV12-4 with TRBJ1-1; tentative D call: TRBD1 (5 bases). This CDR3 is 14 amino acids long. Trimming stripped 6 bases from V and 7 bases from J, with 18 bases between. CDR3: CASRRGLLPSEAFF. DNA for the CDR3: TGTGCCAGCAGACGGGGACTCTTACCCAGTGAAGCTTTCTTT.

The J gene is TRBJ2-7, the V gene TRBV4-2; D not resolved. V was clipped by 0 bases and J by 2 bases, with 14 bases between them. The CDR3 has 16 residues. Per the germline V gene, CDR1 is LGHNA and CDR2 is YNFKEQ. Here the CDR3 reads CASSQDLTVNPYEQYF. CDR3 nucleotides: TGTGCCAGCAGCCAAGACTTGACGGTGAATCCCTACGAGCAGTACTTC.

This clonotype was found many times. The genes are TRBV7-2 and TRBJ2-5, with D unclear. Deletions cut 5 bases from V and 0 bases from J, with 7 bases between. This CDR3 has 13 residues. The germline CDR1 and CDR2 sequences are SGHTA and FQGNSA. DNA for the CDR3: TGTGCCAGCAGCCGCAAGAACCAAGAGACCCAGTACTTC. Translated: CASSRKNQETQYF.

This clonotype has more than one count but fewer than ten. The chain is built from TRBV30 and TRBJ1-3; no definite D call. V was trimmed by 4 bases and J by 0 bases, leaving 7 bases between them. Germline loops: CDR1 GTSNPN, CDR2 SVGIG (reference sequence). The CDR3 runs 13 residues. The CDR3 region has the DNA TGTGCCTGGAAACACCCCTCTGGAAACACCATATATTTT. Its protein product is CAWKHPSGNTIYF.

The table lists this clonotype with many counts. This chain connects TRBV18 to TRBJ2-2, with D possibly TRBD1 on 5 matching bases. CDR1 KGHSH and CDR2 LQKENI come from the germline V gene. The ends were cut back, 8 bases at V and 1 base at J, with 11 bases in the middle. The CDR3 has 14 residues. The CDR3 region has the DNA TGTGCCAGCAGCCCCGGACAGAACACCGGGGAGCTGTTTTTT. Translation gives CASSPGQNTGELFF.

On this clonotype: It differs at one base from a far larger clone, so likely a read error. The genes are TRBV11-2 and TRBJ2-3, with D possibly matching TRBD2 (6 bases). Looked up from germline, CDR1 is SGHAT and CDR2 is FQNNGV. The CDR3 runs to 12 residues. The ends were cut back, 5 bases at V and 14 bases at J, with 17 bases in the middle. CDR3 in amino acids: CASSPDGTPGYF. In DNA form, the CDR3 reads TGTGCCAGCAGCCCAGACGGGACTCCCGGGTATTTT.

The chain recombines TRBV4-3 with TRBJ2-7, with TRBD2 matching over 12 bases. The J call is uncertain, as TRBJ2-3 better fits the DNA end. CDR1 LGHNA and CDR2 YSLEER come from the germline V gene. CDR3 length equals 17 residues. CDR3 coding DNA: TGCGCCAGCAGCCAAGAACCTAGCGGGGGGGCCGCAGATACGCAGTATTTT. Protein sequence: CASSQEPSGGAADTQYF.

V and J are TRBV5-1 and TRBJ2-1; D may be TRBD1 (5 bases). The length of the CDR3 is 13 residues. CDR1 is SGHRS and CDR2 is YFSETQ in the germline V gene. V gave up 0 bases and J gave up 10 bases, with 11 bases separating them. The CDR3 reads CASSLGQLGEQFF. Written as DNA, the CDR3 is TGCGCCAGCAGCTTGGGACAGCTGGGGGAGCAGTTCTTC. Filled out from reference TRBV5-1 and TRBJ2-1, the complete variable domain reads KAGVTQTPRYLIKTRGQQVTLSCSPISGHRSVSWYQQTPGQGLQFLFEYFSETQRNKGNFPGRFSGRQFSNSRSEMNVSTLELGDSALYLCASSLGQLGEQFFGPGTRLTVL.

V and J are TRBV12-3 or TRBV12-4 and TRBJ2-1; D may match TRBD1 or TRBD2 (5 bases each). Deletions cut 2 bases from V and 6 bases from J, with 20 bases between. There are 17 residues in the CDR3. The CDR3 region has the DNA TGTGCCAGCAGTTTATATCCCGGTGGGGGTTTGGGCAATGAGCAGTTCTTC. Protein sequence: CASSLYPGGGLGNEQFF.

This clonotype has a count of ten or more. This chain links TRBV5-6 with TRBJ2-3, with a possible D match to TRBD1 (6 bases). Germline loops: CDR1 SGHDT, CDR2 YYEEEE. V lost 5 bases to trimming and J lost 4 bases, with 11 bases between them. CDR3 size: 13 residues. In DNA form, the CDR3 reads TGTGCCAGCAGGGAACAGGGTGCAGATACGCAGTATTTT. This translates into CASREQGADTQYF.

In the case of this clonotype: This may arise from a read error, as a much more abundant clone is one base away. The gene calls are TRBV6-1 and TRBJ1-5; D is perhaps TRBD1 (6 bases). This CDR3 comprises 14 residues. Germline V CDR1 and CDR2: MNHNS, SASEGT. The CDR3 reads CASSVPNRAQPKHF. In nucleotides, the CDR3 is TGTGCCAGCAGCGTCCCTAACAGGGCTCAGCCCAAGCATTTT.

This clonotype was detected many times. The chain uses TRBV5-1 and TRBJ2-3, with a tentative D call TRBD2 (6 bases). Looked up from germline, CDR1 is SGHRS and CDR2 is YFSETQ. V shed 3 bases and J shed 1 base, with 9 bases lying between them. The CDR3 runs to 14 residues. The CDR3: CASSWGDRTDTQYF. In DNA, the CDR3 is TGCGCCAGCAGCTGGGGGGATCGCACAGATACGCAGTATTTT.

This clonotype turned up a few times. The chain has TRBV4-1 and TRBJ1-5; TRBD1 is a possible D gene (5 bases). CDR1 and CDR2 (germline): MGHRA, YSYEKL. CDR3 length: 15 residues. The V end was cut by 4 bases, the J end by 2 bases, with 12 bases between. The CDR3 coding sequence is TGCGCCAGCAGCCCAGGGTTTATTGGCAATCAGCCCCAGCATTTT. Translated: CASSPGFIGNQPQHF.

This sequence joins TRBV6-2 or TRBV6-3 and TRBJ1-4; 9 nucleotides align to TRBD1. The CDR3 sequence is 15 residues long. Unmatched junction bases numbered 8, after V lost 5 bases and J lost 7 bases. Per germline, CDR1 MNHEY and CDR2 SVGEGT. CDR3 sequence: CASSRNRGQGEKLFF. Here the CDR3 DNA reads TGTGCCAGCAGTCGGAACAGGGGGCAGGGTGAAAAACTGTTTTTT.

This clonotype was seen ten or more times. The rearrangement links TRBV20-1 to TRBJ2-1; 10 nucleotides line up with TRBD1. V gave up 3 bases and J gave up 7 bases; unmatched junction bases: 3. There are 13 residues in the CDR3. Per the germline V gene, CDR1 is DFQATT and CDR2 is SNEGSKA (reference sequence). As DNA, the CDR3 is TGCAGTGCTAGGGGACAGGGGTGGAATGAGCAGTTCTTC. It encodes CSARGQGWNEQFF.

This clonotype was seen repeatedly, ten times or more. The rearrangement uses TRBV15 and TRBJ2-2; D is possibly TRBD1 (7 bases). V was trimmed by 1 base and J by 7 bases, leaving 16 bases between them. Germline-derived CDR1 and CDR2 are LNHNV and YYDKDF (reference sequence). CDR3 length: 16 residues. CDR3 bases: TGTGCCACCAGCAGAGGTCAGGGGGACGGGAGCGGGGAGCTGTTTTTT. Its protein is CATSRGQGDGSGELFF.

The chain has TRBV4-3 and TRBJ1-1; 9 bases agree with TRBD1. The CDR3 covers 15 residues. V shed 2 bases, J shed 4 bases, and the junction held 5 bases outside the gene matches. Germline V gene sequence: CDR1 LGHNA, CDR2 YSLEER. The CDR3 is CASSQIGTGSTEAFF. DNA for the CDR3: TGCGCCAGCAGCCAAATTGGGACAGGGAGCACTGAAGCTTTCTTT.

This clonotype was picked up a small number of times. CDR3 coding DNA: TGTGCCAGTAGTATCCTAGCGGGGGGTACAGATACGCAGTATTTT. The encoded protein is CASSILAGGTDTQYF. The V and J genes are TRBV19 and TRBJ2-3; 11 bases line up with TRBD2. The CDR3 has 15 amino acids. Germline loops: CDR1 LNHDA, CDR2 SQIVND (reference sequence). The trim removed 3 bases at V and 3 bases at J, leaving 2 bases unmatched.

Points on this clonotype: A much more abundant neighbour one base away suggests this may be a read error. The J gene is TRBJ2-3, the V gene TRBV7-2, with 11 positions matching TRBD2. The CDR3 length is 15 residues. In germline, CDR1 is SGHTA, CDR2 FQGNSA. The CDR3, as DNA: TGTGCCGGCAGCCTTTTACTAGCGGGGGCGGATACGCAGTATTTT. This translates into CAGSLLLAGADTQYF.

There are a few counts of this clonotype. The CDR3 ends on some other residue instead of the conserved phenylalanine or tryptophan, so this is likely a read error. The CDR3 region is CASSLGRGPYEQYL. Written as DNA, the CDR3 is TGTGCCAGCAGCCTAGGACGGGGCCCGTACGAGCAGTACCTC. The chain joins TRBV3-1 to TRBJ2-7; D is tentatively TRBD1 or TRBD2 (5 bases each). CDR1 is LGHDT and CDR2 is YNNKEL in the germline V gene (reference sequence). The CDR3 is made up of 14 amino acids. Between the trimmed V and J ends, which lost 4 bases and 4 bases, there was a span of 14 bases.

The J gene is TRBJ2-1, the V gene TRBV6-4; maybe TRBD2 (6 bases). Looked up from germline, CDR1 is MRHNA and CDR2 is SNTAGT. The CDR3 is 15 amino acids. V was pared by 2 bases and J by 4 bases, with 12 bases between. The CDR3 DNA reads as TGTGCCAGCAGTGACACCCCCGCGGGATACAATGAGCAGTTCTTC. Translating it yields CASSDTPAGYNEQFF.

This clonotype showed up many times. The gene calls are TRBV28 and TRBJ2-4, with TRBD1 matching over 7 bases. The junction had 13 bases not matched to a gene; V was cut back by 0 bases and J by 5 bases. CDR3 length: 18 residues. CDR1 MDHEN and CDR2 SYDVKM come from the germline V gene. For the CDR3, the DNA is TGTGCCAGCAGTTTATGCCCTTGGGGCAGGGGGAGCGAAAACATTCAGTACTTC. Its protein is CASSLCPWGRGSENIQYF.

Ten or more counts support this clonotype. The chain carries TRBV28 and TRBJ1-5; D unresolved. Trimming pared 5 bases from V and 9 bases from J, leaving 17 bases between. The CDR3 covers 14 residues. CDR1 and CDR2 (germline): MDHEN, SYDVKM. The DNA for the CDR3 is TGTGCCAGCAGTGTCCGGTTCCCAGGTTGGCCCCAGCATTTT. Translating gives CASSVRFPGWPQHF.

This clonotype was seen many times. The rearrangement links TRBV2 to TRBJ2-3; D is uncertain. Trimming shortened V by 4 bases and J by 8 bases, and 7 bases separated the two germline ends. The CDR3 runs 11 residues. From germline, CDR1 is SNHLY and CDR2 FYNNEI. The CDR3 coding sequence is TGTGCCAGCAGTGTCGAGGTTACGCAGTATTTT. This codes for CASSVEVTQYF. The whole variable domain, filled in from reference TRBV2 and TRBJ2-3, reads EPEVTQTPSHQVTQMGQEVILRCVPISNHLYFYWYRQILGQKVEFLVSFYNNEISEKSEIFDDQFSVERPDGSNFTLKIRSTKLEDSAMYFCASSVEVTQYFGPGTRLTVL.